This T cell receptor (beta chain) was identified in a study of T cell repertoires in cytomegalovirus infection. Across the whole study: CMV infection plus the matching HLA type was flagged by public TCR beta signatures.

This clonotype was found many times. Its antigen remains unknown. TCRdb re-called the reads through MiXCR, storing one row per CDR3 protein. Altogether 400,000 or so distinct CDR3 sequences are present, approximately 18% being singletons, with the ten largest covering around 8.6%. Notes on the study in general: CMV carriers having the relevant HLA were flagged by cumulative public TCR beta family frequency. Predominance within the ex vivo response was attributable to HLA-C-restricted CMV-specific TCR beta clonotypes.

CDR1 and CDR2 (germline): SSHAT, FNYEAQ (reference sequence). The CDR3 sequence is 14 residues long. V lost 1 base, J lost 5 bases, and 11 bases lay in between. Sequenced input: PBMCs. The chain has TRBV7-7 and TRBJ2-5; no clear D gene. This sequence was found in a human donor in good health (CMV status not recorded). Some clones in this sample may be carry-over from other donors' samples. The CDR3 is CASSLGPDAETQYF. The CDR3 DNA is TGTGCCAGCAGCTTAGGGCCGGATGCGGAGACCCAGTACTTC.